A single sample is the source of the 28 T cell receptor beta chains below, sequenced in a study of blood T cell repertoires in COVID-19. Some clones are missing from TCRdb's copy, which holds only in-frame ones; the method was immunoSEQ multiplex PCR. The sample records 200,000 to 250,000 clones, approximately 78% being singletons. The sample taken for sequencing was PBMCs or T cells enriched from blood (not recorded which). These receptors were obtained from a man aged 35-49 years who had recovered from COVID-19.

This rearrangement joins TRBV5-8 to TRBJ1-2, with 9 bases matching TRBD1. Trimming removed 4 bases from V and 7 bases from J; junction bases left unmatched: 5. The CDR3 runs 13 residues. The germline gives CDR1 SGHTS, CDR2 YDEGEE. The CDR3 here is CASSRDRDLGYTF. CDR3 DNA: TGTGCCAGCAGCCGGGACAGGGACCTTGGCTACACCTTC. Using reference TRBV5-8 and TRBJ1-2 for the parts outside the CDR3, the full variable domain is EAGVTQSPTHLIKTRGQQATLRCSPISGHTSVYWYQQALGLGLQFLLWYDEGEERNRGNFPPRFSGRQFPNYSSELNVNALELEDSALYLCASSRDRDLGYTFGSGTRLTVV.

This clone was recorded once. This chain links TRBV29-1 with TRBJ2-3; 7 nucleotides match TRBD1. Germline CDR1 and CDR2: SQVTM and ANQGSEA. The V segment lost 3 bases and the J segment 2 bases; nucleotides outside the gene matches: 14. The CDR3 has 17 residues. The CDR3 DNA follows: TGCAGCGTTGAGCCCTTCAGAGGGACAGTCAACACAGATACGCAGTATTTT. Residues: CSVEPFRGTVNTDTQYF.

This clone was detected only a few times. This rearrangement joins TRBV11-2 to TRBJ2-7; D is undetermined. CDR1 is SGHAT, CDR2 FQNNGV, per germline. The CDR3 is 15 residues long. Between the trimmed V and J ends, which lost 4 bases and 1 base, there was a span of 14 bases. The CDR3 loop reads CASSSVQRASYEQYF. CDR3 bases: TGTGCCAGCAGCTCGGTGCAGCGAGCTTCCTACGAGCAGTACTTC.

This clone was found once. DNA of the CDR3: TGTGCCAGCAGCGTAGGACTAGCGGGAAACACCGGGGAGCTGTTTTTT. Protein product: CASSVGLAGNTGELFF. The rearrangement links TRBV9 to TRBJ2-2; 11 positions agree with TRBD2. Germline CDR1 and CDR2: SGDLS and YYNGEE. Trimming took 0 bases from V and 2 from J; bases not matched to a gene: 0. This CDR3 has 16 residues. Complete variable domain (other parts from reference TRBV9 and TRBJ2-2): DSGVTQTPKHLITATGQRVTLRCSPRSGDLSVYWYQQSLDQGLQFLIQYYNGEERAKGNILERFSAQQFPDLHSELNLSSLELGDSALYFCASSVGLAGNTGELFFGEGSRLTVL.

V gene TRBV2 combines with J gene TRBJ2-7; D possibly corresponds to TRBD1 (7 bases). V lost 4 bases, J lost 2 bases, and 9 bases lay in between. The CDR3 has 13 amino acids. CDR1 SNHLY and CDR2 FYNNEI come from the germline V gene. The CDR3 loop is CASSVRGAYEQYF. CDR3 DNA sequence: TGTGCCAGCAGTGTCAGGGGGGCCTACGAGCAGTACTTC.

The chain carries TRBV6-2 or TRBV6-3 and TRBJ1-1; a possible D gene is TRBD1 (6 bases). This CDR3 is built from 14 residues. Germline lookup yields CDR1 MNHEY and CDR2 SVGEGT. Deletions cut 8 bases from V and 1 base from J, with 14 bases between. CDR3 nucleotide sequence: TGTGCCAGCTGCCCTACAGGGAAGAACACTGAAGCTTTCTTT. This encodes CASCPTGKNTEAFF.

The chain has TRBV24-1 and TRBJ1-6, with 11 bases matching TRBD1. Trimming cost V 5 bases and J 8 bases; bases outside gene matches: 7. The CDR3 loop spans 16 amino acids. CDR1 is KGHDR, CDR2 SFDVKD, per germline. CDR3 region: CATSAAWDRGDSPLHF. DNA of the CDR3: TGTGCCACCAGTGCCGCATGGGACAGGGGGGATTCACCCCTCCACTTT.

In its sample, this clone was seen many times. This chain uses TRBV10-3 with TRBJ2-7; no clear D gene. The V end lost 3 bases, the J end lost 0 bases, and 6 bases lay between the germline ends. In germline, CDR1 is ENHRY, CDR2 SYGVKD. The CDR3 contains 13 residues. CDR3 in DNA: TGTGCCATCAGTGATGTCGGCTCCTACGAGCAGTACTTC. Its protein product is CAISDVGSYEQYF.

As DNA, the CDR3 is TGTGCCACTCAGGGAGGGTGGGGCACTGAAGCTTTCTTT. This gives the protein CATQGGWGTEAFF. The rearrangement links TRBV25-1 to TRBJ1-1; possibly TRBD1 for D (5 bases). The CDR3 is 13 residues long. Germline-derived CDR1 and CDR2 are MGHDK and SYGVNS. V was shortened by 10 bases and J by 4 bases, with 16 bases between the two germline ends.

This clone occurred many times. This rearrangement joins TRBV19 to TRBJ1-1; TRBD1 matches 9 bases. The J segment lost 8 bases and the V segment lost 4 bases, leaving 11 bases of the junction unmatched. The CDR3 has 15 amino acids. Germline V gives CDR1 LNHDA, CDR2 SQIVND (reference sequence). The CDR3 sequence is CASSNLLDRGTEAFF. The CDR3 coding sequence is TGTGCCAGTAGTAACCTACTCGACAGGGGGACCGAAGCTTTCTTT.

This chain joins TRBV5-5 and TRBJ2-5; D remains unclear. The ends were cut back, 1 base at V and 4 bases at J, with 20 bases in the middle. Germline CDR1 and CDR2: SGHKS and YYEKEE (reference sequence). CDR3 length equals 17 residues. The CDR3 loop is CASSLSVGQALRETQYF. DNA of the CDR3: TGTGCCAGCAGCTTGTCGGTTGGGCAGGCCCTCCGAGAGACCCAGTACTTC.

The V call is TRBV27, the J call TRBJ1-2; TRBD1 matches at 7 bases. The CDR3 loop spans 17 amino acids. J was trimmed by 3 bases and V by 6 bases; bases with no gene match: 16. Germline V CDR1 and CDR2: MNHEY, SMNVEV (reference sequence). The CDR3 spells CASSRGATTGVHYGYTF. The CDR3 coding sequence is TGTGCCAGCAGCCGCGGGGCAACAACAGGGGTGCACTATGGCTACACCTTC.

The J gene is TRBJ2-5, the V gene TRBV5-1; D is perhaps TRBD2 (7 bases). This CDR3 is built from 14 residues. In germline, CDR1 is SGHRS, CDR2 YFSETQ. The V end lost 1 base, the J end lost 5 bases, and 12 bases lay between the germline ends. The CDR3 protein is CASSLLGGLETQYF. As DNA, the CDR3 is TGCGCCAGCAGCTTGTTGGGGGGGCTGGAGACCCAGTACTTC.

The V gene is TRBV3-1 (or the pseudogene TRBV3-2), the J gene TRBJ1-2; 7 nucleotides align to TRBD1. V shed 4 bases, J shed 2 bases, and the junction held 16 bases outside the gene matches. Germline loops: CDR1 LGHDT, CDR2 YNNKEL (reference sequence). CDR3 length: 18 amino acids. The CDR3 protein is CASSPPGQRRGNNYGYTF. The CDR3 bases are TGTGCCAGCAGCCCCCCGGGACAGAGAAGGGGTAACAACTATGGCTACACCTTC.

The chain employs TRBV6-5 and TRBJ2-7; D might be TRBD1 (5 bases). CDR3 length: 15 amino acids. The V end lost 0 bases, the J end lost 0 bases, and 9 bases lay between the germline ends. CDR1 is MNHEY, CDR2 SVGAGI, per germline. The chain's CDR3 is CASSYSVGVSYEQYF. CDR3 in DNA: TGTGCCAGCAGTTACTCGGTAGGGGTCTCCTACGAGCAGTACTTC.

The J gene is TRBJ2-1, the V gene TRBV25-1; TRBD2 matches at 8 bases. This CDR3 spans 16 amino acids. The V and J ends lost 5 bases and 7 bases, in that order; junction bases with no gene match: 13. CDR1 is MGHDK and CDR2 is SYGVNS in the germline V gene. The CDR3 is CASSYKVAGRLNEQFF. The CDR3 DNA reads TGTGCCAGCAGTTATAAGGTAGCGGGAAGATTAAATGAGCAGTTCTTC.

This chain uses TRBV9 with TRBJ1-1, with no clear D. This CDR3 comprises 13 residues. V gave up 3 bases and J gave up 4 bases, with 10 bases separating them. Germline loops: CDR1 SGDLS, CDR2 YYNGEE. The CDR3 reads CASSANPSTEAFF. The CDR3 bases are TGTGCCAGCAGCGCGAATCCGAGCACTGAAGCTTTCTTT.

This sequence joins TRBV27 and TRBJ1-2; 9 bases match TRBD1. The CDR3 consists of 14 residues. The J segment lost 4 bases and the V segment lost 3 bases, leaving 3 bases of the junction unmatched. Germline V gives CDR1 MNHEY, CDR2 SMNVEV (reference sequence). This CDR3 is CASSFVTGGYGYTF. In nucleotides, the CDR3 is TGTGCCAGCAGTTTCGTGACAGGGGGCTATGGCTACACCTTC.

This clone has only a few counts. This chain uses TRBV6-4 with TRBJ1-3; no definite D call. CDR3 length equals 13 residues. Deletions cut 7 bases from V and 11 bases from J, with 18 bases between. Germline V gene data show CDR1 as MRHNA and CDR2 as SNTAGT. CDR3 amino acids: CASKDRPEWAIYF. Written as DNA, the CDR3 is TGTGCCAGCAAAGATCGACCGGAGTGGGCCATATATTTT.

The chain combines TRBV7-9 with TRBJ2-1; TRBD2 agrees at 10 bases. Unmatched junction bases numbered 6, after V lost 5 bases and J lost 14 bases. Germline CDR1 and CDR2: SEHNR and FQNEAQ (reference sequence). The CDR3 is 12 amino acids. The DNA of the CDR3 is TGTGCCAGCAGCATAGGGGGGACTAGCGAGTTCTTC. Translating gives CASSIGGTSEFF.

The rearrangement joins TRBV5-6 to TRBJ1-1; 8 bases line up with TRBD1. The CDR3 has 13 amino acids. The V gene's germline CDR1 is SGHDT and CDR2 YYEEEE. The V and J ends lost 6 bases and 4 bases, in that order; junction bases with no gene match: 5. The CDR3 nucleotides read TGTGCCAGCATGCAGACAGGGGTCACTGAAGCTTTCTTT. Its protein product is CASMQTGVTEAFF. Full variable domain (missing parts from reference TRBV5-6 and TRBJ1-1): DAGVTQSPTHLIKTRGQQVTLRCSPKSGHDTVSWYQQALGQGPQFIFQYYEEEERQRGNFPDRFSGHQFPNYSSELNVNALLLGDSALYLCASMQTGVTEAFFGQGTRLTVV.

The chain employs TRBV4-1 and TRBJ1-1; D is uncertain. The germline CDR1 and CDR2 sequences are MGHRA and YSYEKL. Trimming cost V 1 base and J 5 bases, with 8 bases left between them. The CDR3 is made up of 13 amino acids. The CDR3 region has the DNA TGCGCCAGCAGCCAAGTATTGAGGACTGAAGCTTTCTTT. Protein product: CASSQVLRTEAFF.

The chain has TRBV7-3 and TRBJ2-2; TRBD2 matches at 7 bases. CDR3 length: 15 residues. CDR1 and CDR2 from the germline V gene are SGHTA and FQGTGA. V lost 3 bases and J lost 3; bases outside the gene matches: 4. The CDR3 bases are TGTGCCAGCAGCTTGAGCGGGATAGACACCGGGGAGCTGTTTTTT. It encodes CASSLSGIDTGELFF.

This chain connects TRBV19 to TRBJ1-5; D is unclear. CDR1 and CDR2 (germline): LNHDA, SQIVND (reference sequence). The CDR3 has 15 amino acids. V lost 7 bases, J lost 0 bases, and 13 bases lay in between. The CDR3 reads CASKRTGGSNQPQHF. In nucleotides, the CDR3 is TGTGCCAGTAAGCGTACGGGAGGTAGCAATCAGCCCCAGCATTTT. The full variable domain, in which reference TRBV19 and TRBJ1-5 provide the parts outside the CDR3, is DGGITQSPKYLFRKEGQNVTLSCEQNLNHDAMYWYRQDPGQGLRLIYYSQIVNDFQKGDIAEGYSVSREKKESFPLTVTSAQKNPTAFYLCASKRTGGSNQPQHFGDGTRLSIL.

J is TRBJ2-3 and V is TRBV7-2; D is uncertain. The CDR3 totals 13 residues. Between the trimmed V and J ends, which lost 1 base and 10 bases, there was a span of 12 bases. The germline V gene has CDR1 SGHTA and CDR2 FQGNSA. CDR3 region: CASSLVISRAQYF. CDR3 coding DNA: TGTGCCAGCAGCTTAGTGATCTCCCGGGCGCAGTATTTT.

The V gene is TRBV6-5, the J gene TRBJ2-3; weak D call: TRBD1 (6 bases). Germline V gene sequence: CDR1 MNHEY, CDR2 SVGAGI. The CDR3 has 14 amino acids. Trimming removed 8 bases at V and 11 bases at J, with 23 bases between. Written as DNA, the CDR3 is TGTGCCAGCGCCAAACAGGCGTCAGGGGAAGGGCAGTATTTT. Translating it yields CASAKQASGEGQYF.

A note on this clone: Other nucleotide sequences in the sample specify the same CDR3. The genes are TRBV15 and TRBJ1-3; D is uncertain. The V gene's germline CDR1 is LNHNV and CDR2 YYDKDF (reference sequence). Trimming shortened V by 3 bases and J by 7 bases, and 7 bases separated the two germline ends. The CDR3 extends over 12 amino acids. The CDR3 sequence is CATSSPGNTIYF. DNA of the CDR3: TGTGCCACCAGCAGCCCCGGGAACACCATATATTTT.

This rearrangement joins TRBV11-2 to TRBJ2-3; unclear D gene. The germline CDR1 and CDR2 sequences are SGHAT and FQNNGV. The CDR3 loop spans 11 amino acids. V was pared by 1 base and J by 8 bases, with 4 bases between. The CDR3 loop reads CASSLAPTQYF. DNA of the CDR3: TGTGCCAGCAGCTTAGCTCCTACGCAGTATTTT. The full variable domain, its missing parts supplied by reference TRBV11-2 and TRBJ2-3, is EAGVAQSPRYKIIEKRQSVAFWCNPISGHATLYWYQQILGQGPKLLIQFQNNGVVDDSQLPKDRFSAERLKGVDSTLKIQPAKLEDSAVYLCASSLAPTQYFGPGTRLTVL.